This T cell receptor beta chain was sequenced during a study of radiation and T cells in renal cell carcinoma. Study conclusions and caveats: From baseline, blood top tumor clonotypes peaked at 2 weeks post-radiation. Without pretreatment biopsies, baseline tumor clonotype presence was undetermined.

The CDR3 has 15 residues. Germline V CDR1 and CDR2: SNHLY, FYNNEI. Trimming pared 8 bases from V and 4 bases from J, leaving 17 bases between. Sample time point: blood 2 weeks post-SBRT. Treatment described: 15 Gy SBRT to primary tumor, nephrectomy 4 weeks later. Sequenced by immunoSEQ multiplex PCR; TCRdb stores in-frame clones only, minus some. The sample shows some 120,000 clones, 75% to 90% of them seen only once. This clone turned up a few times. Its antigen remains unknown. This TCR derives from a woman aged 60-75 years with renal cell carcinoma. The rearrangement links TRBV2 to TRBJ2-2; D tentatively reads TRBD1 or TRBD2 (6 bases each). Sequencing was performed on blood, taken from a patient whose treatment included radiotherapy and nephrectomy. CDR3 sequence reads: CASGLGGRPTGELFF. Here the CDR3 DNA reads TGTGCCAGCGGGTTGGGGGGCCGCCCCACCGGGGAGCTGTTTTTT.